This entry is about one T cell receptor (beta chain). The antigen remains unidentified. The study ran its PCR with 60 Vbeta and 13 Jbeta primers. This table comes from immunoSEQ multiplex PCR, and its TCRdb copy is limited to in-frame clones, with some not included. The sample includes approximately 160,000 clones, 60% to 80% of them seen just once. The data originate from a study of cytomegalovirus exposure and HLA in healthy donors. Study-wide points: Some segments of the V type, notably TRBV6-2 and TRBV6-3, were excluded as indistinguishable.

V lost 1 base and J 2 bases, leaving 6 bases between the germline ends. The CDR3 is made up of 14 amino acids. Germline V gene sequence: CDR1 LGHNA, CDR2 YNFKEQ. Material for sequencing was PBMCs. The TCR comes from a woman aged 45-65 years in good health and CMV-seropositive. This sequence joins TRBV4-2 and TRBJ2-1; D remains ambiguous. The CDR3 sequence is CASSQGGAYNEQFF. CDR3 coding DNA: TGTGCCAGCAGCCAAGGAGGTGCCTACAATGAGCAGTTCTTC.